These T cell receptor beta chains were read from a single sample in a study of beta chain features in type 1 diabetes. Only in-frame clones appear in the TCRdb table, and some are missing; sequencing was by immunoSEQ multiplex PCR. The sample lists hundreds of thousands of clones, about an eighth occurring once. The sample comprised naive CD4+ T cells from blood. The source is a man between 18 and 29 years old with type 1 diabetes. Both conserved end residues are part of each CDR3. D genes are given only for firm matches. Clone sizes are given selectively: once, few, many, or a class where the clone is expanded.

v_gene	d_gene	j_gene	abundance	CDR3nt	CDR3aa
TRBV5-1	TRBD2	TRBJ2-3	few	TGCGCCAGCAGCCCGATCTCTAGCGGGAGTGGGACAGATACGCAGTATTTT	CASSPISSGSGTDTQYF
TRBV4-1	NA	TRBJ2-4	few	TGCGCCAGCAGCCCACTCTTCCTCGGGACATACATTCAGTACTTC	CASSPLFLGTYIQYF
TRBV30	NA	TRBJ1-5	few	TGTGCCTGGAGTGTACCCCCACAGCCCCAGCATTTT	CAWSVPPQPQHF
TRBV13	NA	TRBJ1-2	few	TGTGCCAGCAGATCCCCTAGCCTTTGGGGCGGTGGCTACACCTTC	CASRSPSLWGGGYTF
TRBV7-2	NA	TRBJ1-1	NA	TGTGCCAGCAGCTTAGCGGTCGTGCCTGCTTTCTTT	CASSLAVVPAFF
TRBV19	NA	TRBJ1-2	few	TGTGCCAGTAGTCCCCCCCGTCGGGAGACCAATGGCTACACCTTC	CASSPPRRETNGYTF
TRBV9	NA	TRBJ2-6	once	TGTGCCAGCAGCGTGACGTCTGGGGCCAACGTCCTGACTTTC	CASSVTSGANVLTF
TRBV30	TRBD2	TRBJ2-1	few	TGTGCCTGGTCTGAGGGGTCTAGCGGGGGAAAAAATGAGCAGTTCTTC	CAWSEGSSGGKNEQFF
TRBV2	TRBD1	TRBJ2-5	few	TGTGCCAGCAGCACCGACAGGGTTCAAGAGACCCAGTACTTC	CASSTDRVQETQYF
TRBV4-3	NA	TRBJ2-2	few	TGCGCCAGCAGCCAAGATGATCGGGGCTACCGGGAGCTGTTTTTT	CASSQDDRGYRELFF
TRBV27	NA	TRBJ2-5	once	TGTGCCACCAGAAGGGGTGATGGGACCCAGTACTTC	CATRRGDGTQYF
TRBV30	TRBD1	TRBJ2-3	few	TGTGCCTGGAGTTCGACAGGGGTTAGCACAGATACGCAGTATTTT	CAWSSTGVSTDTQYF